A single T cell receptor beta chain is shown here with its context. Its antigen is not identified. This entry belongs to a study of beta chain features in type 1 diabetes. Study results and limitations: Naive, central memory and regulatory TCRB repertoires appeared more similar among patients than healthy donors. Within each of all four CD4+ subsets, Type 1 diabetes patients had TCRB CDR3s that were moderately but significantly shorter.

Expressed TCRB transcripts were sequenced because the isolated RNA had all been reverse transcribed beforehand. Assay: immunoSEQ multiplex PCR; the TCRdb copy retains only in-frame clones and omits some. Here the sample spans 350,000 or so clones, about 18% being singletons. CDR1 and CDR2 (germline): SGHRS, YFSETQ. The CDR3 length is 13 residues. V was clipped by 1 base and J by 4 bases, with 8 bases between them. Sequenced sample: naive CD4+ T cells from blood. The J gene is TRBJ2-5, the V gene TRBV5-1; perhaps TRBD2 as D (6 bases). The sequence was collected from a woman between 18 and 30 years old in good health. The CDR3 spells CASSLYGRETQYF. The CDR3 DNA reads as TGCGCCAGCAGCTTGTACGGGAGAGAGACCCAGTACTTC.